This TCR beta chain stems from a study of Ad26.COV2.S vaccination and SARS-CoV-2 variants. Treatment here: approximately 18 received Ad26.COV2.S at low or high dose, single or two shots; 5 received placebo; per-sample allocation not given. Day 63 following the first vaccine or placebo injection was when the samples were taken. Expression of Wuhan-strain SARS-CoV-2 spike came from the Ad26 vector that formed the vaccine. The germline V gene encodes CDR1 MGHDK and CDR2 SYGVNS. The CDR3 length is 12 residues. Trimming shortened V by 4 bases and J by 10 bases, and 13 bases separated the two germline ends. The protocol was immunoSEQ multiplex PCR, while the TCRdb copy is restricted to in-frame clones and leaves out a portion. The sample holds 250,000 or so clones, 87% seen once. This clone has more than one count but fewer than ten. The antigen is undetermined. Points from the study as a whole: Those who received the vaccine showed greater spike-specific TCR breadth than those given placebo.

The chain recombines TRBV25-1 with TRBJ1-1; D possibly corresponds to TRBD1 (6 bases). This TCR was recovered from a person between 18 and 59 years old who received the Ad26.COV2.S COVID-19 vaccine or a placebo. The source material was peripheral blood, sampled in a trial of Ad26.COV2.S vaccine versus placebo. This chain's CDR3 is CASSGDTGRAFF. The CDR3, as DNA: TGTGCCAGCAGTGGGGACACGGGCCGAGCTTTCTTT.